Reported below is one T cell receptor (beta chain). The specificity of this receptor is unknown. No clone much larger than this one lies a single base away; base qualities are absent. These data come from a study of Tregs in tolerant kidney transplant recipients (dated by TCRdb to the late 2010s). For the wider study: The study applied TCRbeta sequencing to find donor-specific regulatory T cells before combined kidney and bone marrow transplantation and then followed those same cells after transplant. TCRbeta repertoire sequencing was used in a few healthy controls to compare several ways of expanding Tregs specific for an allogeneic donor. General conclusions and limits of the study: Expanding Tregs with activated donor B cells appeared to identify the most biologically relevant and donor-specific TCRbeta repertoire. The study was constrained by small patient numbers, and validation of the findings is required in larger populations and under other immunosuppression protocols. Biological reproducibility was not examined directly, but technical replication error appeared to be minimal.

For TCRbeta CDR3 sequencing, genomic DNA was extracted from sorted cells using the QIAGEN DNeasy Blood and Tissue Kit. High-throughput TCRbeta CDR3 sequencing was carried out commercially through immunoSEQ, with PCR amplification with bias correction and internal controls included. From the authors' description of their analysis: Unique productive TCRbeta sequences were defined by CDR3 nucleotide sequence where primers matched, otherwise by CDR3 amino acid sequence with Vbeta and Jbeta genes. As a correction for sorting error, sequences shared between sorted populations at a frequency ratio of 2:1 or less were discarded, and the remaining shared sequences were assigned to the higher population. Sequences were defined as donor-reactive when expanded at least 5-fold in CFSE-low cells versus unstimulated cells and present at a frequency of at least 0.01% in CFSE-low cells. Jensen-Shannon divergence, calculated on the top 100 TCRbeta sequences ranked by frequency, was used to quantify repertoire divergence. For samples with multiple sequencing runs, sorting error was corrected in each run separately before the runs were combined. The source is immuneACCESS, and TCRdb retained only in-frame sequences with V and J called. Part of the clones is not carried over; for the studies checked, unresolved V genes explain less than half of this, and the remainder is unexplained. V and J calls and clone size are those listed in that table; D and trimming were worked out from the DNA. Across this sample there are about 240,000 clones, with roughly 80% seen only once. Around 0.6% of the sample rests with the top ten.

The germline V gene gives CDR1 as MNHNS and CDR2 as SASEGT. V drops 6 bases and J drops 3 bases, leaving 7 bases in between. The CDR3 sequence holds 12 residues, the cysteine and phenylalanine included. Left in the record is the CDR3 DNA by itself, 36 bases read in frame from the first base. Unstimulated Tregs (CD4+CD25+CD127-), CD4+ non-Tregs (CD4+CD25-), CD4 and CD8 cells were FACS-sorted from thawed PBMCs. Healthy control blood was obtained either as purchased buffy coats or from healthy volunteers. Healthy control blood was separated into PBMCs by Ficoll density gradient and cryopreserved, and patient PBMCs were collected both before and after transplant.

Recombination connected TRBV6-1 to TRBJ2-3, with an unclear D gene assignment. The receptor was derived from a human donor in good health. Specimen: CD4+ T cells from blood. The CDR3 is CASSPGTDTQYF. Read as DNA, the sequence is TGTGCCAGCAGCCCTGGGACAGATACGCAGTATTTT.